This TCR beta chain comes out of a study of control samples from healthy donors and cancer patients. Germline-derived CDR1 and CDR2 are LNHDA and SQIVND (reference sequence). This CDR3 spans 13 amino acids. V was trimmed by 0 bases and J by 7 bases, leaving 9 bases between them. Data came from immunoSEQ multiplex PCR; TCRdb stores just in-frame clones and leaves some out. The sample shows 400,000 to 450,000 clones, approximately 90% of them seen only once. Sequencing was performed on PBMCs. This TCR was sampled from a man aged 40-50 years with head and neck cancer. This chain connects TRBV19 to TRBJ1-1; no reliable D call. The CDR3 nucleotides are TGTGCCAGTAGTATAGATCGAACCTATGAAGCTTTCTTT. As protein: CASSIDRTYEAFF.